Following are 8 T cell receptor beta chains from one sample sequenced in a study of blood T cell repertoires in COVID-19. Produced via immunoSEQ multiplex PCR; TCRdb's table is partial and in-frame only. Seen here are roughly 160,000 clones, more than 85% observed once, and the top ten hold roughly 0.95%. Sequenced material: peripheral blood. These TCRs come from a man aged 18-30 years with acute or convalescent COVID-19.

This clone was found a few times. Here the CDR3 DNA reads TGTGCCAGCAGCGCGCTGGGGGGGGAGCCAGATACGCAGTATTTT. Translating gives CASSALGGEPDTQYF. The chain employs TRBV9 and TRBJ2-3; 7 bases match TRBD2. CDR1 is SGDLS, CDR2 YYNGEE, per germline. V lost 3 bases, J lost 4 bases, and 8 bases stayed unmatched. There are 15 residues in the CDR3.

The chain uses TRBV19 and TRBJ2-1; maybe TRBD2 (6 bases). The V and J ends lost 4 bases and 9 bases respectively, with 19 bases between them. Germline CDR1 LNHDA, CDR2 SQIVND (reference sequence). The CDR3 is 15 amino acids. As DNA, the CDR3 is TGTGCCAGTAGTAAAAATGGGGGGAAGGGCAGTGAGCAGTTCTTC. Residues: CASSKNGGKGSEQFF.

The gene calls are TRBV9 and TRBJ2-7; TRBD1 is a possible D gene (5 bases). Trimming removed 0 bases from V and 4 bases from J, with 23 bases in between. CDR3 length: 18 residues. Germline CDR1 and CDR2: SGDLS and YYNGEE. The CDR3 DNA is TGTGCCAGCAGCGTAGATGGGGCGGCCGACCAGGAATCTTACGAGCAGTACGTC. It codes for CASSVDGAADQESYEQYV.

The J gene is TRBJ2-1, the V gene TRBV10-2; D unresolved. CDR1 is WSHSY, CDR2 SAAADI, per germline. V lost 2 bases to trimming and J lost 9 bases, with 8 bases between them. CDR3 length: 12 amino acids. CDR3 protein: CASSETGSEQFF. In DNA, the CDR3 is TGCGCCAGCAGTGAGACGGGTAGTGAGCAGTTCTTC.

A single count supports this clone. The J gene is TRBJ2-3, the V gene TRBV28, with 10 bases aligning to TRBD1. The CDR3 covers 16 residues. V was clipped by 5 bases and J by 5 bases; unmatched bases: 10. Germline-derived CDR1 and CDR2 are MDHEN and SYDVKM. CDR3 in amino acids: CASSVPGQGLGDTQYF. The CDR3 bases are TGTGCCAGCAGTGTTCCGGGACAGGGGTTGGGAGATACGCAGTATTTT.

The V gene is TRBV11-2, the J gene TRBJ2-5; 8 nucleotides match TRBD2. Per germline, CDR1 SGHAT and CDR2 FQNNGV. The ends lost 1 base at V and 5 bases at J; junction bases unmatched: 6. The CDR3 totals 15 residues. The CDR3 DNA is TGTGCCAGCAGCTTAGCACCCGGGACTAGTGAGACCCAGTACTTC. Translation: CASSLAPGTSETQYF.

The chain carries TRBV4-2 and TRBJ2-2, with a tentative D call TRBD2 (6 bases). The germline V gene encodes CDR1 LGHNA and CDR2 YNFKEQ. The V end lost 3 bases, the J end lost 6 bases, and 20 bases lay between the germline ends. This CDR3 is built from 17 residues. In DNA, the CDR3 is TGTGCCAGCAGCCACCTCGGGAATCAGGAGGGGTCCGGGGAGCTGTTTTTT. It is translated as CASSHLGNQEGSGELFF.

This clone was observed a handful of times. The genes are TRBV5-1 and TRBJ2-1, with 9 bases aligning to TRBD1. This CDR3 has 15 residues. V trimming: 5 bases; J trimming: 6 bases; junction bases outside the gene matches: 9. Germline CDR1 is SGHRS and CDR2 is YFSETQ. CDR3 in amino acids: CASRPPGTGSNEQFF. In nucleotides, the CDR3 is TGCGCCAGCAGACCCCCCGGGACAGGGTCCAATGAGCAGTTCTTC.